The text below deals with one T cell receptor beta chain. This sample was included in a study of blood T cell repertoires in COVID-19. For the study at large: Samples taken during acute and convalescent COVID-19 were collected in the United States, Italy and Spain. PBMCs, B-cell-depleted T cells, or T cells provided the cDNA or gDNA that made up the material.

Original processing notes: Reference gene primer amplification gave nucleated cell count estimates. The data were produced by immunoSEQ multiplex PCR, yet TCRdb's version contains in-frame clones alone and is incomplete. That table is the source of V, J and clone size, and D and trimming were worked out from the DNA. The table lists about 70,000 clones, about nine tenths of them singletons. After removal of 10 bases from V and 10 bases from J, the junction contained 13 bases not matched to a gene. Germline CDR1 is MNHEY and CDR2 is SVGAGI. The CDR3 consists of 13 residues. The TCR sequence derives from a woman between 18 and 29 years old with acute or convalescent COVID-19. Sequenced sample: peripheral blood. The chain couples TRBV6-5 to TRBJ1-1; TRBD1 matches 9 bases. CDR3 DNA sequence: TGTGCCAACAGCGAGGGACAGGGTTTGAGAGCTTTCTTT. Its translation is CANSEGQGLRAFF.